This TCR beta chain was found in a study of OX40 agonist ivuxolimab in advanced cancers. Study at large: Under the entry rules, prior anti-PD-1, anti-PD-L1 or anti-CTLA-4 therapy was allowed, and around 40% had some.

TCRdb keeps only in-frame clones here, not all; method: immunoSEQ multiplex PCR. The sample holds more than 15,000 clones, more than 70% seen once. A history of autoimmune disease or systemic immunosuppression excluded patients. Trimming cost V 5 bases and J 5 bases; bases outside gene matches: 11. The CDR3 is 15 amino acids. Germline V gene lookup returns CDR1 SSHAT and CDR2 FNYEAQ (reference sequence). Study observations and caveats: Expanded peripheral T cells had an undetermined antigen specificity.

Turning to this clone: The antigen is undetermined.

The chain is built from TRBV7-7 and TRBJ2-7; TRBD2 matches 8 bases. The sample in question was CD4+ or CD8+ T cells sorted from blood, obtained in a trial of the OX40 agonist ivuxolimab. This receptor was taken from an adult with an advanced solid tumor such as melanoma, head and neck, liver or kidney cancer. CDR3 nucleotide sequence: TGTGCCAGCAGCCCCCGGGGGGGAGGATTCCACGAGCAGTACTTC. It yields the protein CASSPRGGGFHEQYF.